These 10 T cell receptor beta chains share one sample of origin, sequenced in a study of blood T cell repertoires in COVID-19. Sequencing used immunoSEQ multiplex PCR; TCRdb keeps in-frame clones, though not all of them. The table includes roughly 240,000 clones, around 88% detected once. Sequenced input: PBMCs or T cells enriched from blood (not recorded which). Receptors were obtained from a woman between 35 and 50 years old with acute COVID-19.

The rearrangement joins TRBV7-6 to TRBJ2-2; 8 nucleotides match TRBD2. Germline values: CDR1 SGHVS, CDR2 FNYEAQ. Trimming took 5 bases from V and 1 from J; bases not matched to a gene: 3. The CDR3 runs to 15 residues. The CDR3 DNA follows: TGTGCCAGCAGCCATACTAGCGGGAACACCGGGGAGCTGTTTTTT. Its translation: CASSHTSGNTGELFF. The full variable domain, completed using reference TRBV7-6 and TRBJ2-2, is GAGVSQSPRYKVTKRGQDVALRCDPISGHVSLYWYRQALGQGPEFLTYFNYEAQQDKSGLPNDRFSAERPEGSISTLTIQRTEQRDSAMYRCASSHTSGNTGELFFGEGSRLTVL.

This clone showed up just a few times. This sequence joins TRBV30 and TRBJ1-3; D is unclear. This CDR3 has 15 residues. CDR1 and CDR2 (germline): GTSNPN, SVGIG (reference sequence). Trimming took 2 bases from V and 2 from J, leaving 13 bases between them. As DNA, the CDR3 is TGTGCCTGGAGTCCATCGGGCGGGGCTGGAAACACCATATATTTT. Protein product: CAWSPSGGAGNTIYF.

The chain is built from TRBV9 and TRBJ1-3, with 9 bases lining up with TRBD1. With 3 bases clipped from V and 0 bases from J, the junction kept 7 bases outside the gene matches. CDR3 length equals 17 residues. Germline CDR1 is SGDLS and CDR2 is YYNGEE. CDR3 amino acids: CASSAGTGSSSGNTIYF. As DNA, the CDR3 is TGTGCCAGCAGCGCCGGGACAGGGAGTTCCTCTGGAAACACCATATATTTT.

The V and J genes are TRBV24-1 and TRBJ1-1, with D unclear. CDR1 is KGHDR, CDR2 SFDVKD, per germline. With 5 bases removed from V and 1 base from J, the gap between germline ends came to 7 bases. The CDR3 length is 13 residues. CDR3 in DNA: TGTGCCACCAGTGCTACGGGGAACACTGAAGCTTTCTTT. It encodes CATSATGNTEAFF.

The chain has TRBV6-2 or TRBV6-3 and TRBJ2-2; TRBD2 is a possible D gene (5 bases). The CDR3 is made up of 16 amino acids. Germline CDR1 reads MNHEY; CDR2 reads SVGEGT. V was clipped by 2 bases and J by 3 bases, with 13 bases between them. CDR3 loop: CASSYRPPGDTGELFF. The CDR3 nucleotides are TGTGCCAGCAGTTACAGGCCCCCCGGGGACACCGGGGAGCTGTTTTTT.

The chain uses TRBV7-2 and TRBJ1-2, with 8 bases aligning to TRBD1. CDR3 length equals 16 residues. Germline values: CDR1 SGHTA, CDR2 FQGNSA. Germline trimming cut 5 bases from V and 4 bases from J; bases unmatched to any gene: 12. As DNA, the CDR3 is TGTGCCAGCAGCCAAAAGCCCGGACAGGGCGGCTATGGCTACACCTTC. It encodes CASSQKPGQGGYGYTF.

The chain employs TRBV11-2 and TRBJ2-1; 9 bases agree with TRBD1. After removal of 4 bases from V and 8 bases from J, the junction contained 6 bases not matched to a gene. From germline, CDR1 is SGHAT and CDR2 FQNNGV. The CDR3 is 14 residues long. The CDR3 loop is CASSSWDREDEQFF. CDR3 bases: TGTGCCAGCAGCTCCTGGGACAGGGAGGATGAGCAGTTCTTC.

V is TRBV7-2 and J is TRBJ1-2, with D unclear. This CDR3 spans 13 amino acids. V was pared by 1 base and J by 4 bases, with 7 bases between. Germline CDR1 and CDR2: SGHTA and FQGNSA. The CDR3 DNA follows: TGTGCCAGCAGCTTAGAACATTTCTATGGCTACACCTTC. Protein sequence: CASSLEHFYGYTF.

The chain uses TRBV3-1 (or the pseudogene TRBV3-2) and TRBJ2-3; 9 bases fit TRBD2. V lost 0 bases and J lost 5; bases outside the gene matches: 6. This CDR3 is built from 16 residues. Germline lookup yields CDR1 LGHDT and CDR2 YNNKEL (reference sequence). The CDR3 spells CASSQDGAGGRDTQYF. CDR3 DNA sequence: TGTGCCAGCAGCCAAGATGGAGCGGGGGGCAGAGATACGCAGTATTTT.

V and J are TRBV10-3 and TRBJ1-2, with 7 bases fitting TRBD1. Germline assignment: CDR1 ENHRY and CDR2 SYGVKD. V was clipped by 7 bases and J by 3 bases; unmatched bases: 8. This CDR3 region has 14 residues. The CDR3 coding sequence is TGTGCCATCAACGACAGGGCTGCTGACTATGGCTACACCTTC. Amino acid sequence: CAINDRAADYGYTF.